The 31 T cell receptor beta chains in this list originate from one sample, sequenced in a study of spatial heterogeneity in lung cancer. Each CDR3 protein is one row after TCRdb ran MiXCR on the 5' RACE reads. The sample lists over 75,000 distinct CDR3 sequences; approximately 20% were seen once. Time point of the sample: sample taken at primary tumor resection. The input material, whole RNA from tumor, nontumor lung or frozen PBMC, was sequenced unsorted. The sample consisted of PBMCs, taken at surgery. These receptors all come from a male donor with early-stage non-small cell lung cancer.

The rearrangement links TRBV12-3 or TRBV12-4 to TRBJ1-1; D remains unclear. Between the trimmed V and J ends, which lost 6 bases and 3 bases, there was a span of 11 bases. The CDR3 is made up of 13 amino acids. CDR3 DNA: TGTGCCAGCAGCCTACACCCGGACACTGAAGCTTTCTTT. Amino acid sequence: CASSLHPDTEAFF.

This clonotype was counted only a few times. The chain combines TRBV12-3 or TRBV12-4 with TRBJ1-5; no clear D gene. The V gene lost 4 bases and the J gene lost 1 base, with 11 bases spanning the gap. This CDR3 spans 15 amino acids. Here the CDR3 DNA reads TGTGCCAGCAGTTCTGGGTTGGGGAGCAATCAGCCCCAGCATTTT. Its protein is CASSSGLGSNQPQHF.

This clonotype was detected only a few times. The germline gene is not matched at one end of the junction; a read error may be the cause. V usage is TRBV24-1 and J usage is TRBJ2-7; D ambiguous. Germline CDR1 is KGHDR and CDR2 is SFDVKD. This CDR3 comprises 11 residues. CDR3 sequence: CATHAKTKFCF. In nucleotides, the CDR3 is TGTGCCACCCATGCCAAGACAAAATTCTGCTTC.

J is TRBJ1-3 and V is TRBV29-1, with 10 bases lining up with TRBD1. The J segment lost 1 base and the V segment lost 6 bases, leaving 3 bases of the junction unmatched. CDR1 is SQVTM, CDR2 ANQGSEA, per germline. The CDR3 runs 14 residues. The CDR3 DNA is TGCAGCGTGGGACAGGGGACATCTGGAAACACCATATATTTT. Residues: CSVGQGTSGNTIYF.

The gene calls are TRBV28 and TRBJ2-2; 8 nucleotides match TRBD2. CDR1 and CDR2 (germline): MDHEN, SYDVKM. Unmatched junction bases numbered 11, after V lost 6 bases and J lost 5 bases. The CDR3 runs 16 residues. The CDR3 bases are TGTGCCAGCAGCACTGGGGCGGGAGGAAGAACCGGGGAGCTGTTTTTT. It encodes CASSTGAGGRTGELFF.

The chain recombines TRBV7-6 with TRBJ2-5; no definite D call. V dropped 1 base and J dropped 1 base, with 10 bases sitting between them. From germline, CDR1 is SGHVS and CDR2 FNYEAQ. The CDR3 totals 15 residues. The DNA of the CDR3 is TGTGCCAGCAGCTTAGGCTACAGCTCCCAAGAGACCCAGTACTTC. It codes for CASSLGYSSQETQYF. Supplemented by reference TRBV7-6 and TRBJ2-5, the full variable domain reads GAGVSQSPRYKVTKRGQDVALRCDPISGHVSLYWYRQALGQGPEFLTYFNYEAQQDKSGLPNDRFSAERPEGSISTLTIQRTEQRDSAMYRCASSLGYSSQETQYFGPGTRLLVL.

A note on this clonotype: One base away lies a much larger clone, so this may be a sequencing read error. The V and J genes are TRBV29-1 and TRBJ1-1; the D gene is possibly TRBD1 (6 bases). The CDR3 extends over 13 amino acids. The germline CDR1 and CDR2 sequences are SQVTM and ANQGSEA. The CDR3 region has the DNA TGCAGCGTTGACGGCGAGGGGGTCACTCAAGCTTTCTTT. The encoded protein is CSVDGEGVTQAFF.

The chain is built from TRBV5-1 and TRBJ2-3; TRBD2 matches at 9 bases. V lost 2 bases, J lost 2 bases, and 9 bases stayed unmatched. Looked up from germline, CDR1 is SGHRS and CDR2 is YFSETQ. The CDR3 covers 17 residues. As DNA, the CDR3 is TGCGCCAGCAGCTTACCCGAGACTAGCGGACCCACAGATACGCAGTATTTT. This codes for CASSLPETSGPTDTQYF.

Only a few counts were recorded for this clonotype. This chain joins TRBV6-5 and TRBJ1-2; a possible D gene is TRBD1 (5 bases). Between the trimmed V and J ends, which lost 6 bases and 0 bases, there was a span of 20 bases. CDR1 and CDR2 (germline): MNHEY, SVGAGI. This CDR3 is 17 amino acids long. This chain's CDR3 is CASRIGTATFSNYGYTF. DNA of the CDR3: TGTGCCAGCAGAATTGGGACCGCGACCTTCTCTAACTATGGCTACACCTTC.

There are a few counts of this clonotype. The V and J genes are TRBV20-1 and TRBJ1-1; the D gene is possibly TRBD1 (6 bases). Germline V CDR1 and CDR2: DFQATT, SNEGSKA (reference sequence). V lost 0 bases and J 0 bases, leaving 11 bases between the germline ends. The CDR3 runs 15 residues. CDR3 DNA: TGCAGTGCTAGAGACCCCCGGACAGTGAACACTGAAGCTTTCTTT. Encoded protein: CSARDPRTVNTEAFF.

The chain has TRBV9 and TRBJ1-4; possibly TRBD1 for D (5 bases). This CDR3 has 15 amino acids. V shed 1 base and J shed 6 bases, with 13 bases lying between them. Per germline, CDR1 SGDLS and CDR2 YYNGEE. Here the CDR3 DNA reads TGTGCCAGCAGCGTAAACCCGACAGACGATGAAAAACTGTTTTTT. Protein: CASSVNPTDDEKLFF.

This clonotype occurred a few times. V is TRBV6-7 and J is TRBJ2-7, with D perhaps TRBD1 or TRBD2 (6 bases each). TRBV6-7 is placed among ORFs of uncertain function. The CDR3 length is 13 residues. CDR3 DNA sequence: TGTGCTGGGGGGCGCCCGAACTCCTACGAGCAGTACTTC. This translates into CAGGRPNSYEQYF.

This clonotype was recorded at least ten times. The chain joins TRBV28 to TRBJ2-7; 8 bases align to TRBD1. The CDR3 length is 13 residues. The germline V gene encodes CDR1 MDHEN and CDR2 SYDVKM. V lost 6 bases, J lost 1 base, and 2 bases stayed unmatched. The CDR3 protein is CASRRTGSYEQYF. The CDR3 coding sequence is TGTGCCAGCAGGAGGACAGGGTCCTACGAGCAGTACTTC.

This chain uses TRBV5-8 with TRBJ2-7; TRBD1 might be the D (6 bases). Per the germline V gene, CDR1 is SGHTS and CDR2 is YDEGEE. The CDR3 is 14 amino acids. V was shortened by 2 bases and J by 4 bases, with 13 bases between the two germline ends. The chain's CDR3 is CASSLVGQTYEQYF. The CDR3 DNA reads TGTGCCAGCAGCTTAGTTGGACAGACTTACGAGCAGTACTTC.

The J gene is TRBJ2-1, the V gene TRBV7-3; tentatively, D is TRBD2 (6 bases). CDR1 and CDR2 from the germline V gene are SGHTA and FQGTGA. The CDR3 covers 13 residues. V was clipped by 4 bases and J by 7 bases, with 11 bases between them. CDR3 region: CASSSRLGNEQFF. The CDR3 nucleotides are TGTGCCAGCAGCTCGAGACTAGGAAATGAGCAGTTCTTC.

This clonotype was seen more than once but under ten times. V and J are TRBV28 and TRBJ2-7; the D gene is possibly TRBD2 (6 bases). The CDR3 consists of 13 residues. The germline V gene encodes CDR1 MDHEN and CDR2 SYDVKM. Trimming took 7 bases from V and 0 from J, leaving 10 bases between them. The CDR3 bases are TGTGCCAGCACCGTCGGGGGCTCCTACGAGCAGTACTTC. Its protein is CASTVGGSYEQYF.

The chain carries TRBV6-4 and TRBJ1-5; possibly TRBD1 for D (6 bases). CDR3 length equals 17 residues. CDR1 MRHNA and CDR2 SNTAGT come from the germline V gene. Trimming took off 4 bases at V and 9 bases at J, with 25 bases between the two ends. The CDR3 protein is CASSGRGAKLDHLPQHF. The CDR3 DNA reads TGTGCCAGCAGTGGACGGGGGGCGAAACTCGATCATTTGCCCCAGCATTTT.

The V call is TRBV29-1, the J call TRBJ2-1; TRBD2 matches 11 bases. CDR3 size: 15 residues. Germline V CDR1 and CDR2: SQVTM, ANQGSEA. Germline trimming cut 0 bases from V and 8 bases from J; bases unmatched to any gene: 6. The CDR3 DNA reads as TGCAGCGTTGAAGAAACTAGCGGGAGAGGCGATGAGCAGTTCTTC. It encodes CSVEETSGRGDEQFF.

The sample holds a few counts of this clonotype. The chain joins TRBV24-1 to TRBJ1-2, with TRBD1 identical over 8 bases. CDR3 length: 14 amino acids. V gave up 11 bases and J gave up 11 bases; unmatched junction bases: 18. Germline V gene lookup returns CDR1 KGHDR and CDR2 SFDVKD. CDR3 nucleotide sequence: TGTGCCATCTCTGACACCGGGACAGGATTATCTTACACCTTC. Its protein product is CAISDTGTGLSYTF.

The sample holds many counts of this clonotype. The chain combines TRBV29-1 with TRBJ1-1; TRBD1 agrees at 8 bases. CDR1 is SQVTM and CDR2 is ANQGSEA in the germline V gene. The CDR3 is 14 amino acids. The trim removed 6 bases at V and 4 bases at J, leaving 10 bases unmatched. CDR3 coding DNA: TGCAGCGTCACAAGACAGGGGATGGGCACTGAAGCTTTCTTT. Translating gives CSVTRQGMGTEAFF. The full variable domain, completed using reference TRBV29-1 and TRBJ1-1, is SAVISQKPSRDICQRGTSLTIQCQVDSQVTMMFWYRQQPGQSLTLIATANQGSEATYESGFVIDKFPISRPNLTFSTLTVSNMSPEDSSIYLCSVTRQGMGTEAFFGQGTRLTVV.

This clonotype has just a few counts. The chain recombines TRBV12-3 or TRBV12-4 with TRBJ2-7; no firm D call. The CDR3 has 13 amino acids. With 1 base removed from V and 7 bases from J, the gap between germline ends came to 11 bases. CDR3 region: CASSLVAPPEQYF. DNA of the CDR3: TGTGCCAGCAGTTTAGTCGCTCCTCCGGAGCAGTACTTC.

V is TRBV20-1 and J is TRBJ1-1, with TRBD1 identical over 8 bases. CDR3 length: 16 amino acids. The germline gives CDR1 DFQATT, CDR2 SNEGSKA (reference sequence). Losses at the gene ends were 0 bases for V and 1 base for J; bases not matched to a gene: 7. CDR3 loop: CSARDPKTGGNTEAFF. CDR3 sequence (DNA): TGCAGTGCTAGAGATCCAAAAACAGGGGGGAACACTGAAGCTTTCTTT.

This clonotype turned up a few times. The chain couples TRBV5-1 to TRBJ2-7; D remains unclear. The CDR3 loop spans 9 amino acids. CDR1 is SGHRS and CDR2 is YFSETQ in the germline V gene. Trimming stripped 4 bases from V and 5 bases from J, with 1 base between. The CDR3 loop reads CASSHEQYF. For the CDR3, the DNA is TGCGCCAGCAGCCACGAGCAGTACTTC.

This clonotype was seen many times. The V gene is TRBV7-9, the J gene TRBJ2-7; perhaps TRBD1 as D (6 bases). The V and J ends lost 2 bases and 7 bases respectively, with 12 bases between them. The V gene's germline CDR1 is SEHNR and CDR2 FQNEAQ (reference sequence). The CDR3 extends over 13 amino acids. The CDR3 region is CASSLMGAREQYF. Here the CDR3 DNA reads TGTGCCAGCAGCTTAATGGGGGCCCGAGAGCAGTACTTC.

This clonotype was picked up many times. The gene calls are TRBV4-3 and TRBJ1-2; 11 bases map to TRBD1. This CDR3 has 16 amino acids. The trim removed 4 bases at V and 0 bases at J, leaving 4 bases unmatched. Germline lookup yields CDR1 LGHNA and CDR2 YSLEER. CDR3 amino acids: CASSPMGQGANYGYTF. For the CDR3, the DNA is TGCGCCAGCAGCCCCATGGGACAGGGGGCTAACTATGGCTACACCTTC.

The J gene is TRBJ2-7, the V gene TRBV5-1, with no clear D. Germline assignment: CDR1 SGHRS and CDR2 YFSETQ. Trimming took off 2 bases at V and 5 bases at J, with 8 bases between the two ends. There are 12 residues in the CDR3. The CDR3 loop is CASSLKGNEQYF. In nucleotides, the CDR3 is TGCGCCAGCAGCTTAAAAGGAAACGAGCAGTACTTC. Full variable domain (rest looked up from reference TRBV5-1 and TRBJ2-7): KAGVTQTPRYLIKTRGQQVTLSCSPISGHRSVSWYQQTPGQGLQFLFEYFSETQRNKGNFPGRFSGRQFSNSRSEMNVSTLELGDSALYLCASSLKGNEQYFGPGTRLTVT.

This clonotype was seen many times. The gene calls are TRBV6-1 and TRBJ2-5, with D maybe TRBD1 (6 bases). Germline lookup yields CDR1 MNHNS and CDR2 SASEGT. The CDR3 is made up of 15 amino acids. Trimming pared 3 bases from V and 5 bases from J, leaving 16 bases between. The CDR3 loop is CASSDVGGRDETQYF. The DNA of the CDR3 is TGTGCCAGCAGTGATGTTGGGGGCAGGGATGAGACCCAGTACTTC.

This clonotype showed up just once. The CDR3 does not end in the conserved phenylalanine or tryptophan, so this is likely a read error. Because the CDR3's place on the DNA is in doubt, the DNA is left out and the CDR3 is given as listed by TCRdb. V gene TRBV19 combines with J gene TRBJ2-7; the listed D gene, TRBD2, was not tested against the DNA. The CDR3 is 17 residues long, counting both termini. Germline CDR1 reads LNHDA; CDR2 reads SQIVND (reference sequence). The CDR3 sequence: CASIPSAASGPPTSSTS.

This clonotype came up a few times. One end of the junction does not line up with germline, which may come from a read error. The rearrangement links TRBV7-7 to TRBJ2-5, with D possibly being TRBD2 (7 bases). This CDR3 region has 13 residues. CDR1 and CDR2 (germline): SSHAT, FNYEAQ (reference sequence). CDR3 residues: CASSFAGAETQYF. CDR3 DNA: TGTGCTAGCAGCTTCGCGGGGGCAGAGACCCAGTACTTC.

This clonotype was observed many times. The chain links TRBV29-1 to TRBJ1-1, with a weak D call TRBD1 (6 bases). From germline, CDR1 is SQVTM and CDR2 ANQGSEA. The CDR3 has 14 residues. With 4 bases removed from V and 1 base from J, the gap between germline ends came to 13 bases. CDR3 nucleotide sequence: TGCAGCGTTGTACCGGGACACCAGAACACTGAAGCTTTCTTT. Amino acid sequence: CSVVPGHQNTEAFF.

The chain uses TRBV7-6 and TRBJ2-3; the D is unclear. CDR1 SGHVS and CDR2 FNYEAQ come from the germline V gene. V was trimmed by 5 bases and J by 0 bases, leaving 12 bases between them. The CDR3 sequence is 15 residues long. The CDR3 here is CASSPAHLSTDTQYF. The DNA of the CDR3 is TGTGCCAGCAGCCCTGCGCACCTAAGCACAGATACGCAGTATTTT.